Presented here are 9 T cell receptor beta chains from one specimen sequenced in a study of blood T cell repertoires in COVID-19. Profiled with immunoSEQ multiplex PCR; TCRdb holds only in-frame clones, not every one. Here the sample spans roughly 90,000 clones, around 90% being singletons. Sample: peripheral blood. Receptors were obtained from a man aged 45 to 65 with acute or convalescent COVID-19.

CDR3 amino acids: CASSQGGRTNEKLFF. The CDR3 nucleotides read TGCGCCAGCAGCCAAGGGGGGCGGACTAATGAAAAACTGTTTTTT. The V gene is TRBV4-1, the J gene TRBJ1-4; maybe TRBD1 (6 bases). The CDR3 is made up of 15 amino acids. V dropped 1 base and J dropped 2 bases, with 8 bases sitting between them. CDR1 is MGHRA and CDR2 is YSYEKL in the germline V gene.

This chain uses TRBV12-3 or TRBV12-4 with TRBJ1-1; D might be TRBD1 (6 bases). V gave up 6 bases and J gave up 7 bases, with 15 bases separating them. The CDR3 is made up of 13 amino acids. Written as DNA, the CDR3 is TGTGCCAGCAGCTCTCAGGGGAGTGGTGAAGCTTTCTTT. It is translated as CASSSQGSGEAFF.

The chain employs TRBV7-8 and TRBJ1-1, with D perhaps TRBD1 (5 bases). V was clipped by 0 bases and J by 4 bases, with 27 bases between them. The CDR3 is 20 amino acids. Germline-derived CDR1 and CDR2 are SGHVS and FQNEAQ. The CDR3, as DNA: TGTGCCAGCAGCTTAGCGTTATTCAATGGGGCAGGGCAGGGTGCCACTGAAGCTTTCTTT. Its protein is CASSLALFNGAGQGATEAFF.

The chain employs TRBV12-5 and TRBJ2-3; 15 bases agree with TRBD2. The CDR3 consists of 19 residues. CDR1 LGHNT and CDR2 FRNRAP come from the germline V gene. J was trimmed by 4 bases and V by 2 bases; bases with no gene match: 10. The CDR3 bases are TGTGCTAGTGGTTTGAATGCCGGGACTAGCGGGGGGAGAGCAGATACGCAGTATTTT. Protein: CASGLNAGTSGGRADTQYF.

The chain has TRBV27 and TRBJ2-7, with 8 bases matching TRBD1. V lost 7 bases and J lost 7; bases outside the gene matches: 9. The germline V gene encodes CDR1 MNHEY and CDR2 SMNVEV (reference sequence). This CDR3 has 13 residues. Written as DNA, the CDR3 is TGTGCCAGCATCCGGGACAGGTTTTCGGAGCAGTACGTC. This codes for CASIRDRFSEQYV.

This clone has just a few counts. The CDR3 is CASSQVLRKNTGELFF. CDR3 in DNA: TGCGCCAGCAGCCAAGTTCTGCGGAAAAACACCGGGGAGCTGTTTTTT. V usage is TRBV4-1 and J usage is TRBJ2-2; D ambiguous. The germline V gene has CDR1 MGHRA and CDR2 YSYEKL. The length of the CDR3 is 16 residues. Trimming took off 1 base at V and 2 bases at J, with 11 bases between the two ends.

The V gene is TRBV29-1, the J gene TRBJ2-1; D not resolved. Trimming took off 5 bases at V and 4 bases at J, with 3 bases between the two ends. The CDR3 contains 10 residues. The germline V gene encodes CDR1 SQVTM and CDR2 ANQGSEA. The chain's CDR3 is CSVQYNEQFF. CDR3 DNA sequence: TGCAGCGTTCAATACAATGAGCAGTTCTTC.

This CDR3 reads CASSLAPVAYEQYF. DNA of the CDR3: TGTGCCAGCAGCTTAGCCCCCGTAGCCTACGAGCAGTACTTC. This sequence joins TRBV11-2 and TRBJ2-7; no definite D call. Germline V gene data show CDR1 as SGHAT and CDR2 as FQNNGV. The CDR3 is made up of 14 amino acids. Trimming left V 1 base short and J 2 bases short, with 9 bases between.

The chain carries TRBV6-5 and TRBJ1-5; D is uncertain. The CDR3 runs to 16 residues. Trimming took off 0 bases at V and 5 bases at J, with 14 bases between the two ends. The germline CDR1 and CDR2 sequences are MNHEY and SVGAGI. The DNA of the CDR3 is TGTGCCAGCAGTTACTCGGCTTCCAAATCTGATCAGCCCCAGCATTTT. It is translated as CASSYSASKSDQPQHF.